This passage covers 3 T cell receptor beta chains from one sample sequenced in a study of blood T cell repertoires in COVID-19. Sequencing used immunoSEQ multiplex PCR; TCRdb keeps in-frame clones, though not all of them. The sample records some 100,000 clones, about three quarters being singletons. The source material was peripheral blood. These receptors originate from a human donor in a cohort sampled during active or convalescent COVID-19.

The chain employs TRBV4-1 and TRBJ2-7, with a possible D match to TRBD1 (6 bases). The V end was cut by 4 bases, the J end by 6 bases, with 7 bases between. The CDR3 loop spans 11 amino acids. Germline CDR1 is MGHRA and CDR2 is YSYEKL. The CDR3 loop is CASSLQGEQYF. The CDR3 DNA is TGCGCCAGCAGCCTACAGGGCGAGCAGTACTTC.

This chain links TRBV4-1 with TRBJ2-5; TRBD2 agrees at 7 bases. The ends lost 4 bases at V and 3 bases at J; junction bases unmatched: 2. Per the germline V gene, CDR1 is MGHRA and CDR2 is YSYEKL. There are 13 residues in the CDR3. The DNA for the CDR3 is TGCGCCAGCAGCCGGGCGGGGGAAGAGACCCAGTACTTC. Translated: CASSRAGEETQYF.

A note on this clone: Different DNA sequences within this sample yield the same CDR3. The chain joins TRBV6-2 or TRBV6-3 to TRBJ2-3, with D uncertain. V was shortened by 2 bases and J by 3 bases, with 12 bases between the two germline ends. The CDR3 runs to 15 residues. Germline V lookup: CDR1 MNHEY, CDR2 SVGEGT. The CDR3 sequence is CASSYVLARTDTQYF. The CDR3 DNA sequence: TGTGCCAGCAGTTACGTCCTGGCGAGGACAGATACGCAGTATTTT.